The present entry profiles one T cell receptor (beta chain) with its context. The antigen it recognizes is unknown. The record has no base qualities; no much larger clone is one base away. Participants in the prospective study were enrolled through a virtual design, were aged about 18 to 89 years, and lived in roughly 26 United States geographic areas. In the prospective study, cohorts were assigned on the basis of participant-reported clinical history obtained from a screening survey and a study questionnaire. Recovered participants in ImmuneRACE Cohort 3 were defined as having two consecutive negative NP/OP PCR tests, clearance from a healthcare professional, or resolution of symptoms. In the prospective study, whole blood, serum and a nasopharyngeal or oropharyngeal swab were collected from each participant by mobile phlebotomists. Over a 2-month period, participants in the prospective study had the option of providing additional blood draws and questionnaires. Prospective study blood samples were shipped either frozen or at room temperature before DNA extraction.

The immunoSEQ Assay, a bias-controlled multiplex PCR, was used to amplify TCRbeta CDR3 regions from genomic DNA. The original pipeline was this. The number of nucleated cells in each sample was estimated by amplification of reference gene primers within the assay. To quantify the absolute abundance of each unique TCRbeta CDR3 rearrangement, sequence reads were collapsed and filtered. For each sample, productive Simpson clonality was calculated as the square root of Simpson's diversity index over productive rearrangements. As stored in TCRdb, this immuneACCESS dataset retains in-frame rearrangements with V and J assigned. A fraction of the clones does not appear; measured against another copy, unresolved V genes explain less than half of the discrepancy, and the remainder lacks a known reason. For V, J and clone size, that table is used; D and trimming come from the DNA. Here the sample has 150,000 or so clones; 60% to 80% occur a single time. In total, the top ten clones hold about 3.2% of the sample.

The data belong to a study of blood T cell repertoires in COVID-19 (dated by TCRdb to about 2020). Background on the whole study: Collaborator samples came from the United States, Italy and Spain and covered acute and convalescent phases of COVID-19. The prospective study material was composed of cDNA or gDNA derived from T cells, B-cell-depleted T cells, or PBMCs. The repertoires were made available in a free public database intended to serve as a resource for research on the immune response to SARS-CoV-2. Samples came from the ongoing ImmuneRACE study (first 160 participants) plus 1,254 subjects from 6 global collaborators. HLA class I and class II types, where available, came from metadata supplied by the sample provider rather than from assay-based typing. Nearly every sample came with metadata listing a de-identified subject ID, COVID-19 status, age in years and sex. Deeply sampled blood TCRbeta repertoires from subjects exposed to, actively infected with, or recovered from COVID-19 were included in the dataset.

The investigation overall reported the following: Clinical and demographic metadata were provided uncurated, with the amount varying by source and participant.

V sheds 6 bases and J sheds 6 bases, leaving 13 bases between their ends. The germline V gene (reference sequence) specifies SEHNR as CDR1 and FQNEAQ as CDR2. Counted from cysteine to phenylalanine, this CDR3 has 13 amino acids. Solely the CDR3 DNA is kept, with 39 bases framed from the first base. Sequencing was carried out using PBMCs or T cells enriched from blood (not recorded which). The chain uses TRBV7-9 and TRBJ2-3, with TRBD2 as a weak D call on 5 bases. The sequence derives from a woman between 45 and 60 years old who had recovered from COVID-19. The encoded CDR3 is CASSLHERDTQYF. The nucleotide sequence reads TGTGCCAGCAGTTTACACGAGCGGGATACGCAGTATTTT.